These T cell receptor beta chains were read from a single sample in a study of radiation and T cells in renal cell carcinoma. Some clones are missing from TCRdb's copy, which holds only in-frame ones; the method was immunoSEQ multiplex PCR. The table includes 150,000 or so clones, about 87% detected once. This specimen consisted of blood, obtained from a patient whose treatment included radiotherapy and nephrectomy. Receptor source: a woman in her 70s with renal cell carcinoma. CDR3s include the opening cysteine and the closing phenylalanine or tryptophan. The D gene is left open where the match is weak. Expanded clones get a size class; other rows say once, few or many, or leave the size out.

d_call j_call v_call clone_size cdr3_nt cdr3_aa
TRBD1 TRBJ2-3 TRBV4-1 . TGCGCCAGCAGCCTCGATCAAGCTCGGGACAGGGGGTATCCTAGCACAGATACGCAGTATTTT CASSLDQARDRGYPSTDTQYF
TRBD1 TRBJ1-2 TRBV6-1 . TGTGCCAGCAGTAATTACGGACAGGCCCCTCGAGGCTACACCTTC CASSNYGQAPRGYTF
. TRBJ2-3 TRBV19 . TGTGCCAGTTCAGGGTGGAGCACAGATACGCAGTATTTT CASSGWSTDTQYF
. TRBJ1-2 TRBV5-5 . TGTGCCAGCAGCTTGGTCAGTCCTGACTATGGCTACACCTTC CASSLVSPDYGYTF
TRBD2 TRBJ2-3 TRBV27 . TGTGCCAGCAGTCCCTCAAAGACTAGCGGGGGCACAGATACGCAGTATTTT CASSPSKTSGGTDTQYF
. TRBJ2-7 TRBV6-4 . TGTGCCAGCAGTGTATACCGGCGATCGTCTAACGAGCAGTACTTC CASSVYRRSSNEQYF
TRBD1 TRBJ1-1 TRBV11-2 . TGTGCCAGCAGCTTAGGGACAGGGGGCGTAACTGAAGCTTTCTTT CASSLGTGGVTEAFF
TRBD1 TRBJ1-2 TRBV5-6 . TGTGCCAGCATCGGAGACAGGGATTTTCACTATGGCTACACCTTC CASIGDRDFHYGYTF
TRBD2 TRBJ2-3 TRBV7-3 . TGTGCCAGCAGCTTGACTAGCGGCACAGATACGCAGTATTTT CASSLTSGTDTQYF
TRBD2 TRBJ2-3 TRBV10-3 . TGTGCCATCTCGAGCGGGGGGCCTAGCACAGATACGCAGTATTTT CAISSGGPSTDTQYF
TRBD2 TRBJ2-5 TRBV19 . TGTGCCAGTAGTCCTGGACTAGCGGGGTCTGTCAATCAAGAGACCCAGTACTTC CASSPGLAGSVNQETQYF
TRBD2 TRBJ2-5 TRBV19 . TGTGCCAGTAGGCGAGCGGGGGGGCAAGAGACCCAGTACTTC CASRRAGGQETQYF
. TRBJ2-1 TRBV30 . TGTGCCTGGAGTGTTGCAGCATACAATGAGCAGTTCTTC CAWSVAAYNEQFF
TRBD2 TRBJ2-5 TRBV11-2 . TGTGCCAGCAGCCACGGACTAGCGGGGGGCCCCAGCCTCAGGGACTTC CASSHGLAGGPSLRDF
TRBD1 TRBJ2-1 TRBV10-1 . TGCGCCAGCAGTTCGAACAGGGGCTACAATGAGCAGTTCTTC CASSSNRGYNEQFF
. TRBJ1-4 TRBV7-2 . TGTGCCAGCAGCATACAGGGTGCACCCTTGGAAAAACTGTTTTTT CASSIQGAPLEKLFF
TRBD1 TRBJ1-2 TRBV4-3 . TGCGCCAGCAGCCCTCGACAGGGCGACGGCTACACCTTC CASSPRQGDGYTF
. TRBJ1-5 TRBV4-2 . TGTGCCAGCAGCCTATACTCCAGGGTTTCTACCCAGCCCCAGCATTTT CASSLYSRVSTQPQHF
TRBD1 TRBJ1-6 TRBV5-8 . TGTGCCAGCAGCTTGGGTACGGGACAGAACCACTTT CASSLGTGQNHF
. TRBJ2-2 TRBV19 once TGTGCCAGTAGTATAGGAGTAAACACCGGGGAGCTGTTTTTT CASSIGVNTGELFF
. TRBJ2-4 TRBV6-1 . TGTGCCAGCAGCGCGACTAGGACAAACATTCAGTACTTC CASSATRTNIQYF
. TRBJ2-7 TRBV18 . TGTGCCAGCTCTACTCAGGTAACCTACGAGCAGTACTTC CASSTQVTYEQYF
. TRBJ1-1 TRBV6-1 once TGTGCCAGCAGTTTACAGGGCGGCGTGAACACTGAAGCTTTCTTT CASSLQGGVNTEAFF
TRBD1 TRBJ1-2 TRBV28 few TGTGCCAGCAGTTTAGACAGGGTCAATGGCTACACCTTC CASSLDRVNGYTF
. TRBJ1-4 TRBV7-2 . TGTGCCAGCAGCTTAGCGCCGGGACTTTATGAAAAACTGTTTTTT CASSLAPGLYEKLFF
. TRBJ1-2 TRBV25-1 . TGTGCCAGCAGTGCGGGCAGGGTGGATGGCTACACCTTC CASSAGRVDGYTF
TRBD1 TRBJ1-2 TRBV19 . TGTGCCAGTAGCAGGACAGGGAGCTTCGTCTATGGCTACACCTTC CASSRTGSFVYGYTF
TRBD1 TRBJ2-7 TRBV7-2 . TGTGCCAGCAACTCAGGGGGCGCATCCTACGAGCAGTACTTC CASNSGGASYEQYF
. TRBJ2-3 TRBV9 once TGTGCCAGCAGCGTATGGGGGGGCCGGACAGATACGCAGTATTTT CASSVWGGRTDTQYF
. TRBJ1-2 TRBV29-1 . TGCAGCGTAGCCAAGGACAGTAACTATGGCTACACCTTC CSVAKDSNYGYTF